The 10 T cell receptor beta chains in this list originate from one sample, sequenced in a study of T cells in Graves' hyperthyroidism and ophthalmopathy (dated by TCRdb to 2018 to 2020). Receptors were amplified or captured by multiplex PCR. The sample was run on an Illumina HiSeq 2000. Amplification of TCR beta CDR3 regions was carried out from RNA transcripts. A first-round RT-PCR of the TCR CDR3 used the HTBI primer set with the Qiagen OneStep RT-PCR kit. TCRdb passed the public sequencing reads through fastp at Q25 and MiXCR, retaining productive beta sequences. Each record represents a unique CDR3 protein, reported with the most common genes and DNA among its rows. In all, the sample holds approximately 710,000 distinct CDR3 sequences, and around 15% of those were seen once. The ten top clones hold roughly 16% of the sample. The sample comprised blood. The receptors here all came from a man aged 50-60 years with Graves' hyperthyroidism.

This clonotype was counted ten times or more. The chain couples TRBV2 to TRBJ2-7, with D tentatively TRBD2 (6 bases). Germline-derived CDR1 and CDR2 are SNHLY and FYNNEI. The CDR3 runs to 12 residues. With 11 bases removed from V and 3 bases from J, the gap between germline ends came to 14 bases. The CDR3 region is CAASRLDYEQYF. The CDR3 DNA reads as TGTGCCGCCTCCCGACTAGACTACGAGCAGTACTTC.

Turning to this clonotype: A much larger clone differs from this one at a single base, so this may be a read error. V and J are TRBV7-9 and TRBJ2-1; 10 nucleotides match TRBD2. Germline CDR1 SEHNR, CDR2 FQNEAQ (reference sequence). Unmatched junction bases numbered 12, after V lost 7 bases and J lost 9 bases. The length of the CDR3 is 15 residues. The CDR3 DNA reads as TGTGCCAGCACCCTGGGTCTAGCGGGAGTAAGTGAGCAGTTCTTC. Encoded protein: CASTLGLAGVSEQFF. Using reference TRBV7-9 and TRBJ2-1 for the parts outside the CDR3, the full variable domain is DTGVSQNPRHKITKRGQNVTFRCDPISEHNRLYWYRQTLGQGPEFLTYFQNEAQLEKSRLLSDRFSAERPKGSFSTLEIQRTEQGDSAMYLCASTLGLAGVSEQFFGPGTRLTVL.

This clonotype was picked up many times. This chain connects TRBV2 to TRBJ2-5, with 15 nucleotides matching TRBD2. Trimming cost V 10 bases and J 6 bases; bases outside gene matches: 9. The CDR3 totals 15 residues. CDR1 SNHLY and CDR2 FYNNEI come from the germline V gene. CDR3 sequence (DNA): TGTGCCACCGACAGGACTAGCGGGAGGGGAAAGACCCAGTACTTC. It is translated as CATDRTSGRGKTQYF.

The chain uses TRBV20-1 and TRBJ1-1; 8 bases map to TRBD1. Trimming took 2 bases from V and 0 from J; bases not matched to a gene: 11. Looked up from germline, CDR1 is DFQATT and CDR2 is SNEGSKA (reference sequence). The CDR3 runs 17 residues. CDR3 in DNA: TGCAGTGCTAGAAGGTTCGGGACAGGCCTAATGAACACTGAAGCTTTCTTT. Protein: CSARRFGTGLMNTEAFF.

This clonotype showed up many times. The chain couples TRBV28 to TRBJ2-3; 8 bases are a match to TRBD2. This CDR3 has 16 residues. The germline V gene has CDR1 MDHEN and CDR2 SYDVKM. V was pared by 5 bases and J by 0 bases, with 7 bases of the junction left unmatched. CDR3 coding DNA: TGTGCCAGCAGTCCTCCTAGCGGGCCTAGCACAGATACGCAGTATTTT. It specifies CASSPPSGPSTDTQYF.

This clonotype was detected only a few times. The chain links TRBV4-1 to TRBJ2-3; D possibly uses TRBD1 or TRBD2 (5 bases each). CDR3 length equals 15 residues. In germline, CDR1 is MGHRA, CDR2 YSYEKL. With 3 bases removed from V and 5 bases from J, the gap between germline ends came to 15 bases. Here the CDR3 reads CASSHGDLGGDTQYF. In nucleotides, the CDR3 is TGCGCCAGCAGCCATGGGGACCTTGGAGGAGATACGCAGTATTTT.

This clonotype was counted many times. V usage is TRBV19 and J usage is TRBJ1-1; unclear D gene. There are 13 residues in the CDR3. Trimming cost V 5 bases and J 4 bases, with 11 bases left between them. From germline, CDR1 is LNHDA and CDR2 SQIVND (reference sequence). CDR3 sequence: CASSPWPGTEAFF. Here the CDR3 DNA reads TGTGCCAGTAGTCCTTGGCCTGGCACTGAAGCTTTCTTT.

This clonotype has at least ten counts. V usage is TRBV6-1 and J usage is TRBJ2-2; D call uncertain. CDR1 is MNHNS and CDR2 is SASEGT in the germline V gene. Trimming cost V 2 bases and J 4 bases, with 11 bases left between them. The CDR3 is 15 amino acids. The CDR3 is CASSEFPDFTGELFF. The CDR3 nucleotides are TGTGCCAGCAGTGAATTTCCAGATTTCACCGGGGAGCTGTTTTTT.

This clonotype was recorded at least ten times. The chain links TRBV5-1 to TRBJ2-7; D is ambiguous. Germline loops: CDR1 SGHRS, CDR2 YFSETQ. This CDR3 region has 14 residues. Trimming took 7 bases from V and 0 from J, leaving 14 bases between them. The CDR3 DNA is TGCGCCAGCGGTCCGGGCACAGCCTCCTACGAGCAGTACTTC. It specifies CASGPGTASYEQYF.

This clonotype has a handful of counts. J is TRBJ2-3 and V is TRBV24-1, with D maybe TRBD2 (6 bases). The CDR3 is 15 residues long. V shed 4 bases and J shed 4 bases, with 14 bases lying between them. CDR1 KGHDR and CDR2 SFDVKD come from the germline V gene. The CDR3 reads CATSETEGSADTQYF. The DNA of the CDR3 is TGTGCCACCAGTGAAACGGAGGGCTCGGCAGATACGCAGTATTTT.